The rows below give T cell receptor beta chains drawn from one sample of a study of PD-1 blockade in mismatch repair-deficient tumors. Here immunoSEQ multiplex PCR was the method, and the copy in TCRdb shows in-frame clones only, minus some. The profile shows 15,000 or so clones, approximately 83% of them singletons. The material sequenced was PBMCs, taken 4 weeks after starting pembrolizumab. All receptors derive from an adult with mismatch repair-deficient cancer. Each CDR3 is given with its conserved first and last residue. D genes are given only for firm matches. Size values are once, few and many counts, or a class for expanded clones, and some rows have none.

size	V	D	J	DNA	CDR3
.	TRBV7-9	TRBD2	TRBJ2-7	TGTGCCAGCAGCTTGGGACTAGCGGATTCCTACGAGCAGTACTTC	CASSLGLADSYEQYF
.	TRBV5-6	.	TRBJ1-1	TGTGCCAGCAGCTCCCCGACAGGTTCAACCTACACTGAAGCTTTCTTT	CASSSPTGSTYTEAFF
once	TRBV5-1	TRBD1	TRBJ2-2	TGCGCCAGCAGCTCACCCGAGACAGGGGATACCGGGGAGCTGTTTTTT	CASSSPETGDTGELFF
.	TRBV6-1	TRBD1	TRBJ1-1	TGTGCCAGCATTATCAGACAGGGGGCTGAAGCTTTCTTT	CASIIRQGAEAFF
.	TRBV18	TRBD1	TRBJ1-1	TGTGCCAGCTCACCGGGGACAGGGCTGAACACTGAAGCTTTCTTT	CASSPGTGLNTEAFF
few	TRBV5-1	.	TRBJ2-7	TGCGCCAGCAGCTTCGACAGCTACTACGAGCAGTACTTC	CASSFDSYYEQYF
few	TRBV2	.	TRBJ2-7	TGTGCCAGCAGTCGGCAGGACGAGGGGCAGTACTTC	CASSRQDEGQYF
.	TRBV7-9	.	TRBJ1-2	TGTGCCAGCAGCTCACAGGGCGGTGGTGGCTACACCTTC	CASSSQGGGGYTF
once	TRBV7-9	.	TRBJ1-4	TGTGCCAGCAGCTTTACAGGGCCGAATGAAAAACTGTTTTTT	CASSFTGPNEKLFF
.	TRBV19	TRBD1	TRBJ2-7	TGTGCCAGTAGTATGGGGACAGGGCGGACCTACGAGCAGTACTTC	CASSMGTGRTYEQYF
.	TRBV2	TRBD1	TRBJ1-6	TGTGCCAGCTCGGGACAGGATAATTCACCCCTCCACTTT	CASSGQDNSPLHF
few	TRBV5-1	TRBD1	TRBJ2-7	TGCGCCAGCAGCTTGAGGGGCGGGACAGGGGCAAGCGAGCAGTACTTC	CASSLRGGTGASEQYF
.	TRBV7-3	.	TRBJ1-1	TGTGCCAGCAGCTTAGGTTACGGCACTGAAGCTTTCTTT	CASSLGYGTEAFF
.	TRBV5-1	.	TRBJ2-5	TGCGCCAGCAGCGTAGCCGGGACAACTGAGACCCAGTACTTC	CASSVAGTTETQYF
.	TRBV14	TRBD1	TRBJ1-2	TGTGCCAGCAGTTTTCAGGGGGCGCCCCTTAACTATGGCTACACCTTC	CASSFQGAPLNYGYTF
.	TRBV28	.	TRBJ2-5	TGTGCCAGCAGTTTGACGCTAGCGCGATTAAACCAAGAGACCCAGTACTTC	CASSLTLARLNQETQYF
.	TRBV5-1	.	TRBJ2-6	TGCGCCAGCAGCTTGGTTGCAGGCTCTGGGGCCAACGTCCTGACTTTC	CASSLVAGSGANVLTF
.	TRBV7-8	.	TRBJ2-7	TGTGCCAGCAGCCTTGACAGACTCTACGAGCAGTACTTC	CASSLDRLYEQYF
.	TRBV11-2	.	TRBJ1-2	TGTGCCAGCAGCTTCATGGGGGGCTATGGCTACACCTTC	CASSFMGGYGYTF
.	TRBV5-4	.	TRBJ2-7	TGTGCCAGCAGCTTGGCGGCAGGGTTGGAAACAGCCGGCTACGAGCAGTACTTC	CASSLAAGLETAGYEQYF
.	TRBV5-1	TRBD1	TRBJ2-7	TGCGCCAGCAGCTCCCCCCTGACAGGGACCTCTCTCGAGCAGTACTTC	CASSSPLTGTSLEQYF
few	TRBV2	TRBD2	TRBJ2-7	TGTGCCAGCAGTGAAGTAGCGGGAAGCTCCTACGAGCAGTACTTC	CASSEVAGSSYEQYF
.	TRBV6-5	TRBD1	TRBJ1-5	TGTGCCAGCAGGGTTGACAGGGGAATCAATCAGCCCCAGCATTTT	CASRVDRGINQPQHF
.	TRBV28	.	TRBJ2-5	TGTGCCTCTACAGGGTACCAAGAGACCCAGTACTTC	CASTGYQETQYF
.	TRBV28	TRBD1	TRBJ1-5	TGTGCCTTACAAAGGGGGCGTCAGCCCCAGCATTTT	CALQRGRQPQHF
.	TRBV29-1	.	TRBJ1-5	TGCAGCGCAGAAGCGGGCCCCAATCAGCCCCAGCATTTT	CSAEAGPNQPQHF
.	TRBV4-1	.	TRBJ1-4	TGCGCCAGCAGCCAAGATGGGGGCGCCCCTAATGAAAAACTGTTTTTT	CASSQDGGAPNEKLFF
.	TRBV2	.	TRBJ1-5	TGTGCCAGCAGTGATTCAGTCGGCAATCAGCCCCAGCATTTT	CASSDSVGNQPQHF
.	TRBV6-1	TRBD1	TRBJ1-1	TGTGCCAGCTCTGGGGGACAGGGGCTGAACACTGAAGCTTTCTTT	CASSGGQGLNTEAFF
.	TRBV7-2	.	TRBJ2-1	TGTGCCAGCAGCTATGACTCTTACAATGAGCAGTTCTTC	CASSYDSYNEQFF
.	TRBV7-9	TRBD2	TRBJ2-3	TGTGCCAGCAGCCCCCGACTAGCGGGAGAAGCAGATACGCAGTATTTT	CASSPRLAGEADTQYF